This entry lists 15 T cell receptor beta chains sequenced from one sample in a study of patients and donors after allogeneic stem cell transplantation. One entry per CDR3 protein, called by TCRdb with MiXCR from the RT-PCR reads. The sample includes approximately 90,000 distinct CDR3 sequences, roughly 4.9% seen only once; the top ten take 2.6%. The sequenced sample consisted of blood, either unsorted or a sorted T cell fraction (not recorded which). These receptors all come from a human donor who was either an allogeneic HSCT recipient or a stem cell or donor lymphocyte infusion donor (not recorded which). It is not recorded whose cells these are; they may come from a transplant donor.

This clonotype was picked up a small number of times. This sequence joins TRBV10-3 and TRBJ1-2; the match to TRBD1 covers 7 bases. Germline V gene lookup returns CDR1 ENHRY and CDR2 SYGVKD. The CDR3 runs 12 residues. Trimming took 4 bases from V and 6 from J; bases not matched to a gene: 2. CDR3 protein: CAISGGGHGYTF. CDR3 nucleotides: TGTGCCATCAGTGGAGGGGGCCATGGCTACACCTTC.

Ten or more counts support this clonotype. The chain joins TRBV12-3 or TRBV12-4 to TRBJ2-3, with D hard to call. The CDR3 extends over 14 amino acids. V gave up 2 bases and J gave up 4 bases, with 10 bases separating them. CDR3 loop: CASSLSSPADTQYF. CDR3 in DNA: TGTGCCAGCAGTTTATCCAGTCCCGCAGATACGCAGTATTTT.

Many counts were recorded for this clonotype. This chain links TRBV4-1 with TRBJ1-1; D gene uncertain. V lost 0 bases to trimming and J lost 1 base, with 9 bases between them. The CDR3 runs 15 residues. The germline gives CDR1 MGHRA, CDR2 YSYEKL. The CDR3 nucleotides are TGCGCCAGCAGCCAAGATCACGGCCGGAACACTGAAGCTTTCTTT. Its translation: CASSQDHGRNTEAFF.

This clonotype was found many times. CDR3 protein: CAISPSGSSGANVLTF. In nucleotides, the CDR3 is TGTGCCATCAGCCCCTCGGGGAGCTCTGGGGCCAACGTCCTGACTTTC. The chain employs TRBV10-3 and TRBJ2-6; D perhaps matches TRBD2 (5 bases). The CDR3 runs to 16 residues. Trimming removed 6 bases at V and 0 bases at J, with 12 bases between. CDR1 and CDR2 (germline): ENHRY, SYGVKD.

This clonotype came up many times. The V gene is TRBV7-3, the J gene TRBJ2-7; D not certain. V lost 2 bases, J lost 1 base, and 12 bases lay in between. Germline V lookup: CDR1 SGHTA, CDR2 FQGTGA. The CDR3 has 15 amino acids. The CDR3 loop is CASSLSKGSSYEQYF. CDR3 in DNA: TGTGCCAGCAGCTTATCGAAAGGCTCGTCCTACGAGCAGTACTTC.

This clonotype was counted at least ten times. V usage is TRBV2 and J usage is TRBJ2-1, with D perhaps being TRBD1 or TRBD2 (5 bases each). Per the germline V gene, CDR1 is SNHLY and CDR2 is FYNNEI. The CDR3 spans 16 residues. V lost 5 bases and J 7 bases, leaving 21 bases between the germline ends. The CDR3 coding sequence is TGTGCCAGCAGTTCTCAGTCGGGGCAGCTAGGGAATGAGCAGTTCTTC. Protein product: CASSSQSGQLGNEQFF. Complete variable domain (other parts from reference TRBV2 and TRBJ2-1): EPEVTQTPSHQVTQMGQEVILRCVPISNHLYFYWYRQILGQKVEFLVSFYNNEISEKSEIFDDQFSVERPDGSNFTLKIRSTKLEDSAMYFCASSSQSGQLGNEQFFGPGTRLTVL.

Many counts were recorded for this clonotype. V gene TRBV7-9 combines with J gene TRBJ2-2; D is uncertain. Trimming removed 3 bases at V and 0 bases at J, with 5 bases between. The CDR3 runs to 14 residues. Germline assignment: CDR1 SEHNR and CDR2 FQNEAQ (reference sequence). The CDR3 here is CASSFVPNTGELFF. Here the CDR3 DNA reads TGTGCCAGCAGCTTCGTACCGAACACCGGGGAGCTGTTTTTT.

Concerning this clonotype: Germline is not matched at one junction end, which may reflect a read error. The chain employs TRBV4-1 and TRBJ1-4; D unresolved. Per germline, CDR1 MGHRA and CDR2 YSYEKL. The CDR3 has 12 residues. This CDR3 reads CASSQDLGIRIF. Written as DNA, the CDR3 is TGCGCCAGCAGCCAAGATCTCGGGATCCGGATTTTT.

Many counts were recorded for this clonotype. The CDR3 DNA is TGTGCCAGCAGCTTAATTGGGGCAAGGGATACAGAGACCCAGTACTTC. Translation gives CASSLIGARDTETQYF. This rearrangement joins TRBV7-3 to TRBJ2-5, with a tentative D call TRBD1 (5 bases). V was clipped by 1 base and J by 4 bases, with 16 bases between them. The CDR3 is 16 amino acids. CDR1 is SGHTA and CDR2 is FQGTGA in the germline V gene.

This clonotype was detected many times. The gene calls are TRBV7-3 and TRBJ2-3; 10 nucleotides align to TRBD2. The J segment lost 5 bases and the V segment lost 5 bases, leaving 16 bases of the junction unmatched. The CDR3 totals 18 residues. CDR1 and CDR2 (germline): SGHTA, FQGTGA. The CDR3 reads CASSPGFQASGSRDTQYF. The CDR3 DNA reads TGTGCCAGCAGCCCGGGTTTTCAGGCTAGCGGGAGTCGAGATACGCAGTATTTT.

This clonotype was observed a handful of times. V gene TRBV7-3 combines with J gene TRBJ1-1; TRBD1 aligns across 7 bases. Germline CDR1 is SGHTA and CDR2 is FQGTGA. This CDR3 is built from 13 residues. Trimming at V came to 6 bases and at J to 6 bases, leaving 7 bases not matched to a gene. In DNA, the CDR3 is TGTGCCAGCAGTCAGGGGGTTCGCGCTGAAGCTTTCTTT. Amino acid sequence: CASSQGVRAEAFF.

The chain joins TRBV6-1 to TRBJ2-1, with 8 nucleotides matching TRBD1. Germline assignment: CDR1 MNHNS and CDR2 SASEGT. V shed 5 bases and J 13 bases; nucleotides not matched to a gene: 10. The CDR3 runs to 13 residues. CDR3 coding DNA: TGTGCCAGCAGTCAGGGACCGGGACAGGACCAGTTCTTC. This translates into CASSQGPGQDQFF.

J is TRBJ2-5 and V is TRBV10-3; TRBD2 matches at 12 bases. V dropped 0 bases and J dropped 9; count of bases not matched to a gene: 8. Looked up from germline, CDR1 is ENHRY and CDR2 is SYGVKD. CDR3 size: 16 residues. CDR3 sequence: CAISESKSTSGSPQYF. In DNA, the CDR3 is TGTGCCATCAGTGAGTCAAAATCGACTAGCGGGAGCCCCCAGTACTTC.

This clonotype was seen repeatedly, ten times or more. V gene TRBV20-1 combines with J gene TRBJ1-1; 8 bases are a match to TRBD1. There are 13 residues in the CDR3. The V segment lost 6 bases and the J segment 5 bases; nucleotides outside the gene matches: 8. Germline V gives CDR1 DFQATT, CDR2 SNEGSKA (reference sequence). This CDR3 is CSAARGPRTEAFF. As DNA, the CDR3 is TGCAGTGCCGCCAGGGGGCCAAGGACTGAAGCTTTCTTT.

This chain connects TRBV10-3 to TRBJ1-5; no definite D call. The V end was cut by 4 bases, the J end by 4 bases, with 8 bases between. Germline CDR1 ENHRY, CDR2 SYGVKD. The CDR3 totals 13 residues. CDR3 loop: CAISGPGNQPQHF. CDR3 nucleotides: TGTGCCATCAGTGGCCCGGGTAATCAGCCCCAGCATTTT.